This T cell receptor (beta chain) comes out of a study of blood T cell repertoires in COVID-19. On the study more broadly: Whether acute or convalescent, the COVID-19 samples came from the United States, Italy and Spain. PBMCs, B-cell-depleted T cells, or T cells provided the cDNA or gDNA that made up the material.

Authors' methods: For nucleated cells, counts were estimated from reference gene primer amplification. Assay: immunoSEQ multiplex PCR; the TCRdb copy retains only in-frame clones and omits some. D and trimming come from the DNA, and the V and J calls and clone size come from that table. The table records under 200,000 clones, approximately 80% of them present only once. The sample comprised peripheral blood. The TCR was taken from a woman aged 80 or over with active or convalescent COVID-19.

CDR3 amino acids: CASSSGLDGVTDTQYF. CDR3 nucleotide sequence: TGCGCCAGCAGCTCGGGACTAGACGGAGTCACAGATACGCAGTATTTT. The chain uses TRBV5-1 and TRBJ2-3; 8 positions agree with TRBD2. Germline values: CDR1 SGHRS, CDR2 YFSETQ. The CDR3 has 16 residues. V gave up 3 bases and J gave up 2 bases; unmatched junction bases: 8.